What follows are 14 T cell receptor delta chains derived from one specimen sequenced in a study of γδ T cells in repeated Plasmodium falciparum infection. Flow sorting of PBMC yielded separate Vgamma9/Vdelta2+ and Vdelta2-negative gammadelta T cell populations for bulk repertoire analysis. TCRdb reanalyzed the multiplex PCR reads using CATT. The repertoire includes 45,000 to 50,000 delta-chain clones, over 1.5% of them detected once, and roughly 8.6% sits in the top ten. The sequenced material came from gamma-delta T cells from blood. Every receptor here comes from a pool of human donors (malaria-infected and uninfected, not separated).

This clone was recorded a few times. The protein in TCRdb stems from a much larger clone and differs at residue 9 from this DNA's translation, likely a read error; here the protein is translated from the DNA. This CDR3 reads CALGERKGGPRTDKLIF. For the CDR3, the DNA is TGTGCTCTTGGGGAAAGGAAGGGCGGGCCCAGGACCGATAAACTCATCTTT. The J gene is TRDJ1, the V gene TRDV1; D is unclear. Here the J gene came from matching the DNA to germline, since TCRdb omits it. Trimming left V 2 bases short and J 2 bases short, with 18 bases between. CDR3 size: 17 residues. Germline values: CDR1 TSWWSYY, CDR2 QGS.

This clone was observed a few times. TCRdb records a much larger clone's protein for this DNA, with a difference at residue 11 that likely arises from a read error; the protein given is the translation of the DNA. This rearrangement joins TRDV1 to TRDJ2; 13 nucleotides line up with TRDD3. Germline matching of the DNA provided the J gene here, since TCRdb leaves it blank. The CDR3 is made up of 23 amino acids. V was clipped by 4 bases and J by 4 bases; unmatched bases: 24. Germline lookup yields CDR1 TSWWSYY and CDR2 QGS. CDR3 loop: CALGGFLHYFGYWGIRGTAQLFF. As DNA, the CDR3 is TGTGCTCTTGGGGGATTCCTACATTACTTTGGGTACTGGGGGATACGAGGGACAGCACAACTCTTCTTT.

This clone was observed at least ten times. This chain links TRDV1 with TRDJ4; 11 nucleotides agree with TRDD3. In germline, CDR1 is TSWWSYY, CDR2 QGS. J lost 0 bases, V lost 5 bases, and 17 bases had no gene match. The CDR3 has 19 residues. Written as DNA, the CDR3 is TGTGCTCTTGGGAACCCTTCCTGGAAACTGGGGGATAAGGCCAGACCCCTGATCTTT. As protein: CALGNPSWKLGDKARPLIF.

Only a few counts were recorded for this clone. A far larger clone is one base from this, pointing to a likely read error. Other DNA sequences in this sample translate to the same CDR3. CDR3 region: CALGEDLLYWVNKLIF. CDR3 in DNA: TGTGCTCTTGGGGAAGATTTGCTCTACTGGGTCAATAAACTCATCTTC. There is no J gene call, but TRDV1 is given as the V gene; no DNA check was done on the table's D call, TRDD3. This CDR3 spans 16 amino acids. CDR1 is TSWWSYY, CDR2 QGS, per germline.

This clone has at least ten counts. This chain connects TRDV2 to TRDJ1; 7 bases match TRDD3. TCRdb leaves out the J gene; it was filled in here by matching the DNA to germline. Germline V gives CDR1 GEAIGNYY, CDR2 EKD. This CDR3 is built from 16 residues. J lost 1 base, V lost 0 bases, and 7 bases had no gene match. In DNA, the CDR3 is TGTGCCTGTGACACCGGCGGATACGAGGGCACCGATAAACTCATCTTT. Its translation: CACDTGGYEGTDKLIF.

In its sample, this clone was seen a few times. The protein given by TCRdb reflects a much larger clone and differs at residue 11 from this DNA's translation, likely from a read error; the protein shown is the DNA's translation. The chain carries TRDV2 and TRDJ1; no clear D gene. TCRdb is silent on the J gene; assignment here came from matching the DNA to germline. CDR1 and CDR2 (germline): GEAIGNYY, EKD. This CDR3 contains 15 residues. The chain's CDR3 is CACDTVGVFTNKLIF. The CDR3 DNA is TGTGCCTGTGACACCGTAGGGGTGTTCACCAATAAACTCATCTTT.

This clone was counted many times. This DNA's translation differs at residue 5 from TCRdb's protein, which comes from a much larger clone; a read error is likely, and the protein shown is translated from the DNA. Here the CDR3 DNA reads TGTGCTCTTGGGGACCGATTCTACACCGATAAACTCATCTTT. It yields the protein CALGDRFYTDKLIF. The J gene is TRDJ1, the V gene TRDV1; no reliable D call. Here the J gene came from matching the DNA to germline, since TCRdb omits it. The CDR3 covers 14 residues. Trimming cost V 3 bases and J 0 bases, with 8 bases left between them. Germline CDR1 and CDR2: TSWWSYY and QGS.

This clone has only a few counts. Given a far larger clone just one base away, this is likely a sequencing read error. The chain couples TRDV1 to TRDJ1; 7 bases align to TRDD3. TCRdb does not report a J gene; here it was assigned by matching the DNA to germline references. The V and J ends lost 5 bases and 0 bases, in that order; junction bases with no gene match: 12. Per germline, CDR1 TSWWSYY and CDR2 QGS. The CDR3 sequence is 17 residues long. CDR3 nucleotides: TGTGCTCTTGGGCTGCACGAGCTGGGGGCCTACACCGATAAACTCATCTTT. Protein sequence: CALGLHELGAYTDKLIF.

Notes on this clone: The protein recorded in TCRdb matches a much larger clone and deviates from this DNA's translation at residue 20, suggesting a read error; the protein here is obtained by translating the DNA. This chain uses TRDV1 with TRDJ1, with 9 bases fitting TRDD3. The J gene, not given by TCRdb, was assigned here from a germline match of the nucleotide sequence. Germline V lookup: CDR1 TSWWSYY, CDR2 QGS. The length of the CDR3 is 23 residues. The CDR3 DNA reads TGTGCTCTTGGGGAACACAGGAACCTACGCCGTAACTGGGGGAACCCGTGGACCGATAGACTCATCTTT. Its translation: CALGEHRNLRRNWGNPWTDRLIF.

This clone was observed many times. TCRdb's protein for this DNA is that of a much larger clone and differs from the translation at residue 6, likely a read error; the protein shown is the DNA translation. The rearrangement joins TRDV1 to TRDJ1; 9 positions agree with TRDD3. The length of the CDR3 is 20 residues. Per germline, CDR1 TSWWSYY and CDR2 QGS. The CDR3 coding sequence is TGTGCTCTTGGGGAAGGCTTGAAGGGCTGGGGGATCTATCCCACCGGTAAACTCATCTTT. This encodes CALGEGLKGWGIYPTGKLIF.

This clone was detected only a few times. TCRdb's listed protein matches a much larger clone and diverges from this DNA's translation at residue 5, likely through a read error; the protein shown comes from the DNA. The chain couples TRDV1 to TRDJ1; D is undetermined. The J gene is not listed in TCRdb, so it was assigned here from a DNA match to germline. CDR1 and CDR2 from the germline V gene are TSWWSYY and QGS. Trimming left V 5 bases short and J 0 bases short, with 10 bases between. The CDR3 contains 14 residues. The chain's CDR3 is CALGTPKNTDKLIF. DNA for the CDR3: TGTGCTCTTGGGACACCCAAAAACACCGATAAACTCATCTTT.

This clone was recorded many times. The rearrangement uses TRDV1 and TRDJ1, with TRDD3 matching over 13 bases. J was trimmed by 2 bases and V by 0 bases; bases with no gene match: 9. Per the germline V gene, CDR1 is TSWWSYY and CDR2 is QGS. This CDR3 has 19 residues. DNA of the CDR3: TGTGCTCTTGGGGAACTTGGGGAGTACTGGGGGATACGGACCGATAAACTCATCTTT. It encodes CALGELGEYWGIRTDKLIF.

A few counts support this clone. The TCRdb protein, from a much larger clone, departs from this DNA's translation at residue 3, likely by read error; the protein shown derives from the DNA. The V call is TRDV1, the J call TRDJ1; TRDD3 agrees at 9 bases. TCRdb does not report a J gene; here it was assigned by matching the DNA to germline references. This CDR3 is built from 21 residues. CDR1 is TSWWSYY and CDR2 is QGS in the germline V gene. CDR3 protein: CAPGEGTLRPARWGISDKLIF. Here the CDR3 DNA reads TGTGCTCCTGGGGAGGGAACCCTTCGCCCTGCTAGGTGGGGGATAAGCGATAAACTCATCTTT.

This clone has at least ten counts. The V gene is TRDV1, the J gene TRDJ1, with 9 bases that match TRDD3. Germline CDR1 reads TSWWSYY; CDR2 reads QGS. With V trimmed by 3 bases and J by 2 bases, 25 bases remained unmatched. CDR3 length: 22 residues. Here the CDR3 DNA reads TGTGCTCTTGGGGACGTACTCTCCTTCCCTCTTTGGGGGATAAGGGAGACCGATAAACTCATCTTT. Translated, it gives CALGDVLSFPLWGIRETDKLIF.